Sequencing of this T cell receptor (beta chain) was carried out in a study of blood T cells in healthy people across ages. There are 17 residues in the CDR3. Trimming took 3 bases from V and 7 from J, leaving 24 bases between them. Together with a sample-barcoded 5' primer, a J-beta primer mix was included in a second PCR lasting about 7 to 11 cycles. In TCRdb, the 5' RACE reads were re-called with MiXCR into one record per CDR3 protein. The sample has about 1,400,000 distinct CDR3 sequences, approximately 59% seen once. This clonotype originated in a man aged 18 to 30 in good health. The chain links TRBV12-3 or TRBV12-4 to TRBJ1-2; D call uncertain. The sequenced material came from blood. The CDR3 DNA reads TGTGCCAGCAGTTTCGGGCAACTGGAACCGGCCGGGTTTGGCTACACCTTC. This translates into CASSFGQLEPAGFGYTF.